The next 22 T cell receptor beta chains were all read from a single sample in a study of OX40 agonist ivuxolimab in advanced cancers. Measured with immunoSEQ multiplex PCR; TCRdb has only the in-frame clones, and not every one. The sample has 70,000 to 85,000 clones, under 95% seen once. The source was CD4+ or CD8+ T cells sorted from blood, collected in a trial of the OX40 agonist ivuxolimab. Source of these receptors: an adult with an advanced solid tumor such as melanoma, head and neck, liver or kidney cancer.

Notes on this clone: One junction end disagrees with the germline gene, perhaps due to a read error. In the same sample, other DNA sequences code for this CDR3. The V call is TRBV27, the J call TRBJ1-2, with D tentatively TRBD1 (5 bases). Germline CDR1 MNHEY, CDR2 SMNVEV (reference sequence). The CDR3 is made up of 14 amino acids. The DNA of the CDR3 is TGTGCCAGCAGTTTTTTGGGGACCAACTACGGCTACACCTTC. It encodes CASSFLGTNYGYTF.

The rearrangement links TRBV6-5 to TRBJ1-1; 7 bases align to TRBD1. Germline V lookup: CDR1 MNHEY, CDR2 SVGAGI. Trimming removed 7 bases from V and 4 bases from J; junction bases left unmatched: 12. This CDR3 contains 15 residues. CDR3 bases: TGTGCCAGCACACCAAACAGGGGAGGTGGCACTGAAGCTTTCTTT. Protein sequence: CASTPNRGGGTEAFF.

The chain joins TRBV7-9 to TRBJ1-6; D is undetermined. V was pared by 5 bases and J by 10 bases, with 9 bases between. This CDR3 region has 12 residues. The germline CDR1 and CDR2 sequences are SEHNR and FQNEAQ (reference sequence). The chain's CDR3 is CASSPGRSPLHF. CDR3 DNA sequence: TGTGCCAGCAGCCCCGGCCGGTCACCCCTCCACTTT.

This chain joins TRBV4-3 and TRBJ1-5; 7 bases fit TRBD1. Per germline, CDR1 LGHNA and CDR2 YSLEER. V shed 3 bases and J 8 bases; nucleotides not matched to a gene: 16. CDR3 length: 17 amino acids. DNA of the CDR3: TGCGCCAGCAGCCAGGGCGTCCGGGACAGAAGTACGGAGCCCCAGCATTTT. Translation: CASSQGVRDRSTEPQHF.

V and J are TRBV9 and TRBJ1-6; perhaps TRBD1 as D (6 bases). CDR3 size: 16 residues. Germline assignment: CDR1 SGDLS and CDR2 YYNGEE. With 2 bases removed from V and 9 bases from J, the gap between germline ends came to 18 bases. The CDR3 bases are TGTGCCAGCAGCGTCGAACCGGGACAAGTAGGTTCACCCCTCCACTTT. Protein: CASSVEPGQVGSPLHF. Using reference TRBV9 and TRBJ1-6 for the parts outside the CDR3, the full variable domain is DSGVTQTPKHLITATGQRVTLRCSPRSGDLSVYWYQQSLDQGLQFLIQYYNGEERAKGNILERFSAQQFPDLHSELNLSSLELGDSALYFCASSVEPGQVGSPLHFGNGTRLTVT.

This clone was counted a few times. The J gene is TRBJ2-7, the V gene TRBV4-3; D ambiguous. V lost 1 base and J 0 bases, leaving 10 bases between the germline ends. Germline V gene lookup returns CDR1 LGHNA and CDR2 YSLEER. This CDR3 is built from 15 residues. The CDR3 reads CASSQGSASSYEQYF. The DNA for the CDR3 is TGCGCCAGCAGCCAAGGTTCAGCCTCCTCCTACGAGCAGTACTTC.

The CDR3 DNA follows: TGTGCCAGCAGTTACTTCACGGCAAAGACCCAGTACTTC. Protein product: CASSYFTAKTQYF. The chain is built from TRBV6-5 and TRBJ2-5; no clear D gene. From germline, CDR1 is MNHEY and CDR2 SVGAGI. There are 13 residues in the CDR3. Trimming pared 1 base from V and 6 bases from J, leaving 9 bases between.

The chain combines TRBV9 with TRBJ1-5; no reliable D call. The CDR3 loop spans 15 amino acids. CDR1 SGDLS and CDR2 YYNGEE come from the germline V gene. Trimming removed 4 bases at V and 2 bases at J, with 13 bases between. CDR3 in DNA: TGTGCCAGCAGCCCGTTTGGGTTGGGCAATCAGCCCCAGCATTTT. This translates into CASSPFGLGNQPQHF.

The chain couples TRBV29-1 to TRBJ1-2, with TRBD1 as a possible D gene (5 bases). The V and J ends lost 1 base and 10 bases respectively, with 19 bases between them. The CDR3 has 14 residues. Germline values: CDR1 SQVTM, CDR2 ANQGSEA. CDR3 sequence (DNA): TGCAGCGTTGAAGTCCCGGCGTGGGGGGAGGACTACACCTTC. It translates to CSVEVPAWGEDYTF.

The rearrangement links TRBV6-4 to TRBJ2-1; TRBD2 aligns across 7 bases. Germline V gene data show CDR1 as MRHNA and CDR2 as SNTAGT. The CDR3 covers 15 residues. The trim removed 4 bases at V and 7 bases at J, leaving 10 bases unmatched. CDR3 nucleotides: TGTGCCAGCAGTGGGGTGTGGACTAGTTCAAATGAGCAGTTCTTC. Amino acid sequence: CASSGVWTSSNEQFF.

The CDR3 protein is CASSEGSPQHF. The CDR3 coding sequence is TGTGCCAGCAGTGAAGGGAGTCCCCAGCATTTT. The V call is TRBV6-1, the J call TRBJ1-5, with D unclear. The V gene's germline CDR1 is MNHNS and CDR2 SASEGT. There are 11 residues in the CDR3. Trimming cost V 1 base and J 10 bases, with 5 bases left between them.

The chain has TRBV5-4 and TRBJ2-7; 9 nucleotides match TRBD2. V lost 5 bases and J lost 2; bases outside the gene matches: 5. Germline CDR1 is SGHNT and CDR2 is YYREEE (reference sequence). The CDR3 has 14 amino acids. The CDR3 nucleotides read TGTGCCAGCAGTTCAGGGACTAGCACCTACGAGCAGTACTTC. Protein: CASSSGTSTYEQYF.

The chain recombines TRBV7-9 with TRBJ1-4, with D uncertain. Germline V gives CDR1 SEHNR, CDR2 FQNEAQ (reference sequence). The CDR3 is 15 residues long. Trimming removed 1 base at V and 6 bases at J, with 12 bases between. Written as DNA, the CDR3 is TGTGCCAGCAGCTTAGGCATAGACACTTATGAAAAACTGTTTTTT. Translation gives CASSLGIDTYEKLFF.

The chain uses TRBV27 and TRBJ1-1; D might be TRBD1 (6 bases). Germline V gene lookup returns CDR1 MNHEY and CDR2 SMNVEV (reference sequence). Trimming left V 1 base short and J 1 base short, with 7 bases between. The CDR3 is 14 amino acids. CDR3 DNA sequence: TGTGCCAGCAGTTTATACAGGGCGAACACTGAAGCTTTCTTT. The encoded protein is CASSLYRANTEAFF.

V is TRBV4-3 and J is TRBJ1-1, with D unclear. The CDR3 runs 13 residues. CDR1 and CDR2 from the germline V gene are LGHNA and YSLEER. The V end was cut by 0 bases, the J end by 4 bases, with 6 bases between. For the CDR3, the DNA is TGCGCCAGCAGCCAAGACAGGTCCACTGAAGCTTTCTTT. Amino acids: CASSQDRSTEAFF.

The rearrangement uses TRBV2 and TRBJ1-2; 7 bases are shared with TRBD1. V trimming: 1 base; J trimming: 4 bases; junction bases outside the gene matches: 9. The germline V gene has CDR1 SNHLY and CDR2 FYNNEI. CDR3 length: 16 residues. In DNA form, the CDR3 reads TGTGCCAGCAGTGAAGAGGGGGCGATTCCTTCCTATGGCTACACCTTC. Translation: CASSEEGAIPSYGYTF.

This clone was observed once. This chain joins TRBV14 and TRBJ1-2; 8 bases agree with TRBD1. Germline-derived CDR1 and CDR2 are SGHDN and FVKESK. V gave up 1 base and J gave up 4 bases; unmatched junction bases: 14. The CDR3 has 18 amino acids. This CDR3 reads CASSQAGTGASLVYGYTF. CDR3 DNA: TGTGCCAGCAGCCAAGCTGGGACAGGAGCTTCTCTCGTCTATGGCTACACCTTC. The variable domain in full, completed from reference TRBV14 and TRBJ1-2, reads EAGVTQFPSHSVIEKGQTVTLRCDPISGHDNLYWYRRVMGKEIKFLLHFVKESKQDESGMPNNRFLAERTGGTYSTLKVQPAELEDSGVYFCASSQAGTGASLVYGYTFGSGTRLTVV.

J is TRBJ2-3 and V is TRBV9; TRBD2 might be the D (5 bases). There are 15 residues in the CDR3. CDR1 and CDR2 (germline): SGDLS, YYNGEE. Trimming took 0 bases from V and 5 from J, leaving 13 bases between them. The CDR3 DNA reads as TGTGCCAGCAGCGTAGAGCGGATGGCGGGAGATACGCAGTATTTT. The encoded protein is CASSVERMAGDTQYF.

The rearrangement uses TRBV6-5 and TRBJ1-2; D possibly corresponds to TRBD1 (5 bases). Germline CDR1 reads MNHEY; CDR2 reads SVGAGI. Trimming left V 2 bases short and J 4 bases short, with 11 bases between. This CDR3 comprises 14 residues. CDR3: CASSYTGGGYGYTF. CDR3 DNA: TGTGCCAGCAGTTACACCGGGGGTGGCTATGGCTACACCTTC.

The chain links TRBV9 to TRBJ2-1, with D perhaps TRBD1 (6 bases). The CDR3 consists of 13 residues. Germline V gene lookup returns CDR1 SGDLS and CDR2 YYNGEE. V lost 0 bases to trimming and J lost 13 bases, with 14 bases between them. CDR3 region: CASSVDGQGQQFF. The CDR3 DNA reads as TGTGCCAGCAGCGTAGACGGGCAGGGGCAACAGTTCTTC.

The chain carries TRBV4-3 and TRBJ1-1, with D uncertain. The CDR3 consists of 13 residues. Deletions cut 0 bases from V and 1 base from J, with 3 bases between. The germline V gene encodes CDR1 LGHNA and CDR2 YSLEER. The CDR3 bases are TGCGCCAGCAGCCAAGACTCGAACACTGAAGCTTTCTTT. Translating gives CASSQDSNTEAFF.

V usage is TRBV11-2 and J usage is TRBJ1-2, with a possible D match to TRBD1 (6 bases). The germline V and J ends were trimmed by 1 base and 6 bases, with 12 bases remaining between them. In germline, CDR1 is SGHAT, CDR2 FQNNGV. This CDR3 has 14 residues. Written as DNA, the CDR3 is TGTGCCAGCAGCTTAGTTACAGGGTCAAATGGCTACACCTTC. Its protein is CASSLVTGSNGYTF.